The 18 T cell receptor beta chains presented below share a single source sample, sequenced in a study of human T cells and chemical hapten exposure. The time point was: patch test 3, about 24 weeks after DPC sensitization. Indicated treatment: therapeutic diphenylcyclopropenone sensitization with weekly scalp DPC. TCRdb analysed the RACE reads with MiXCR anew, one entry per CDR3 protein. The repertoire holds 190,000 or so distinct CDR3 sequences, with approximately 24% as singletons. This sample comprised whole blood, obtained in connection with sensitization to the hapten diphenylcyclopropenone (DPC). The receptors shown here come from a middle-aged woman with alopecia areata. Some clones in this sample may be carry-over from other donors' samples.

CDR3 bases: TGCGCCAGCAGCTTGGCAACAGCGAGCACAGATACGCAGTATTTT. Translated: CASSLATASTDTQYF. J is TRBJ2-3 and V is TRBV5-1; D is uncertain. V lost 0 bases, J lost 0 bases, and 8 bases lay in between. The CDR3 extends over 15 amino acids. CDR1 is SGHRS, CDR2 YFSETQ, per germline.

The chain joins TRBV9 to TRBJ1-5; perhaps TRBD1 as D (5 bases). CDR1 SGDLS and CDR2 YYNGEE come from the germline V gene. V was trimmed by 3 bases and J by 8 bases, leaving 15 bases between them. CDR3 length equals 14 residues. CDR3 nucleotides: TGTGCCAGCAGCGCAGGGACCGACATCAAGCCCCAGCATTTT. It translates to CASSAGTDIKPQHF.

There are a few counts of this clonotype. The chain recombines TRBV9 with TRBJ2-1, with 7 bases identical to TRBD2. CDR3 length equals 17 residues. The junction had 13 bases not matched to a gene; V was cut back by 3 bases and J by 4 bases. Germline loops: CDR1 SGDLS, CDR2 YYNGEE. The CDR3 DNA reads TGTGCCAGCAGCGGGGTGGGAGGGCCCCTGGGATACAATGAGCAGTTCTTC. Translation gives CASSGVGGPLGYNEQFF.

Many counts were recorded for this clonotype. The V call is TRBV10-3, the J call TRBJ2-7, with D possibly matching TRBD1 (6 bases). The CDR3 is 14 residues long. Trimming stripped 0 bases from V and 3 bases from J, with 9 bases between. Germline CDR1 reads ENHRY; CDR2 reads SYGVKD. CDR3 residues: CAISESEQGYEQYF. The CDR3 DNA sequence: TGTGCCATCAGTGAGTCAGAACAGGGCTACGAGCAGTACTTC.

The sample holds a few counts of this clonotype. The chain links TRBV5-1 to TRBJ1-1; 8 bases are shared with TRBD1. With 0 bases clipped from V and 0 bases from J, the junction kept 7 bases outside the gene matches. CDR3 length: 17 residues. Germline V gives CDR1 SGHRS, CDR2 YFSETQ. This chain's CDR3 is CASSLEAWTGMNTEAFF. The CDR3 DNA follows: TGCGCCAGCAGCTTGGAGGCATGGACAGGGATGAACACTGAAGCTTTCTTT. Filled out from reference TRBV5-1 and TRBJ1-1, the complete variable domain reads KAGVTQTPRYLIKTRGQQVTLSCSPISGHRSVSWYQQTPGQGLQFLFEYFSETQRNKGNFPGRFSGRQFSNSRSEMNVSTLELGDSALYLCASSLEAWTGMNTEAFFGQGTRLTVV.

The chain carries TRBV28 and TRBJ1-1; TRBD1 agrees at 7 bases. The CDR3 sequence is 15 residues long. With V trimmed by 3 bases and J by 3 bases, 7 bases remained unmatched. Germline CDR1 reads MDHEN; CDR2 reads SYDVKM. Here the CDR3 reads CASSFGQRGHTEAFF. The CDR3 nucleotides read TGTGCCAGCAGTTTTGGTCAGAGGGGGCACACTGAAGCTTTCTTT.

The rearrangement uses TRBV7-2 and TRBJ2-1, with TRBD1 identical over 9 bases. The germline V gene has CDR1 SGHTA and CDR2 FQGNSA. The CDR3 extends over 15 amino acids. V gave up 3 bases and J gave up 4 bases; unmatched junction bases: 4. CDR3 in amino acids: CASSLETGGYNEQFF. CDR3 sequence (DNA): TGTGCCAGCAGCTTGGAGACAGGGGGTTACAATGAGCAGTTCTTC.

This clonotype showed up just a few times. The chain carries TRBV4-1 and TRBJ2-1, with a tentative D call TRBD2 (6 bases). Germline V CDR1 and CDR2: MGHRA, YSYEKL. Trimming took 1 base from V and 7 from J, leaving 14 bases between them. The length of the CDR3 is 15 residues. The CDR3 nucleotides read TGCGCCAGCAGCCAAGTTGCGGGAATTGGGAATGAGCAGTTCTTC. Translating gives CASSQVAGIGNEQFF.

This clonotype was counted a few times. The V gene is TRBV6-5, the J gene TRBJ2-1; maybe TRBD2 (5 bases). CDR3 length: 12 amino acids. Germline CDR1 reads MNHEY; CDR2 reads SVGAGI. Trimming stripped 6 bases from V and 8 bases from J, with 11 bases between. The CDR3 loop reads CASRNGVYEQFF. As DNA, the CDR3 is TGTGCCAGCAGAAACGGGGTGTATGAGCAGTTCTTC.

The chain is built from TRBV29-1 and TRBJ2-7; perhaps TRBD2 as D (5 bases). Per germline, CDR1 SQVTM and CDR2 ANQGSEA. With 4 bases removed from V and 6 bases from J, the gap between germline ends came to 13 bases. The CDR3 is 12 residues long. CDR3 in DNA: TGCAGCGTTGCGGGGTCAACCGGCGAGCAGTACTTC. Translation gives CSVAGSTGEQYF.

The J gene is TRBJ2-7, the V gene TRBV7-2, with 8 positions matching TRBD1. The CDR3 has 15 residues. Germline V gives CDR1 SGHTA, CDR2 FQGNSA. V shed 5 bases, J shed 1 base, and the junction held 7 bases outside the gene matches. The CDR3 protein is CASSPGGATSYEQYF. CDR3 DNA sequence: TGTGCCAGCAGCCCAGGGGGCGCGACATCCTACGAGCAGTACTTC.

The chain couples TRBV28 to TRBJ2-7, with unresolved D. Trimming stripped 6 bases from V and 2 bases from J, with 8 bases between. Germline assignment: CDR1 MDHEN and CDR2 SYDVKM. CDR3 length: 12 amino acids. CDR3 residues: CASRDPAYEQYF. The CDR3 nucleotides read TGTGCCAGCAGAGACCCAGCCTACGAGCAGTACTTC.

This clonotype was picked up a small number of times. The chain employs TRBV5-6 and TRBJ1-6; 7 bases are a match to TRBD1. The V and J ends lost 6 bases and 10 bases, in that order; junction bases with no gene match: 7. The CDR3 sequence is 13 residues long. Germline V gene sequence: CDR1 SGHDT, CDR2 YYEEEE. In DNA, the CDR3 is TGTGCCAGCAAACTATACAGGGGATCACCCCTCCACTTT. It encodes CASKLYRGSPLHF.

There are a few counts of this clonotype. The gene calls are TRBV28 and TRBJ2-7, with 8 bases aligning to TRBD2. Germline V gene sequence: CDR1 MDHEN, CDR2 SYDVKM. The CDR3 runs to 15 residues. The V segment lost 0 bases and the J segment 0 bases; nucleotides outside the gene matches: 1. The CDR3 bases are TGTGCCAGCAGTTTATGGGGGACTAGCTCCTACGAGCAGTACTTC. Protein product: CASSLWGTSSYEQYF.

This clonotype was found a few times. The chain carries TRBV29-1 and TRBJ2-1, with D tentatively TRBD1 (5 bases). Per the germline V gene, CDR1 is SQVTM and CDR2 is ANQGSEA. Trimming removed 8 bases at V and 7 bases at J, with 12 bases between. The CDR3 loop spans 11 amino acids. CDR3: CSCRSGNEQFF. The CDR3 DNA reads as TGCAGCTGCCGTTCAGGGAATGAGCAGTTCTTC.

This clonotype was observed a handful of times. This chain connects TRBV4-1 to TRBJ1-3; 7 nucleotides agree with TRBD1. Germline V gene lookup returns CDR1 MGHRA and CDR2 YSYEKL. The CDR3 totals 14 residues. J was trimmed by 9 bases and V by 1 base; bases with no gene match: 6. The chain's CDR3 is CASSQGQGRTTIYF. CDR3 bases: TGCGCCAGCAGCCAAGGACAGGGAAGGACCACCATATATTTT.

The rearrangement links TRBV20-1 to TRBJ1-1, with D perhaps matching TRBD1 (6 bases). The CDR3 is 13 residues long. V shed 6 bases and J shed 4 bases, with 15 bases lying between them. Germline V gene lookup returns CDR1 DFQATT and CDR2 SNEGSKA (reference sequence). CDR3 sequence reads: CSAWGGQFTEAFF. CDR3 DNA: TGCAGTGCGTGGGGAGGACAGTTCACTGAAGCTTTCTTT.

The rearrangement links TRBV6-2 or TRBV6-3 to TRBJ2-2, with a weak D call TRBD1 (6 bases). Trimming pared 2 bases from V and 4 bases from J, leaving 17 bases between. The CDR3 extends over 17 amino acids. Germline values: CDR1 MNHEY, CDR2 SVGEGT. CDR3 DNA: TGTGCCAGCAGTTACGATAAGCGGACAGTACGCACCGGGGAGCTGTTTTTT. Translation gives CASSYDKRTVRTGELFF.